One and the same sample provided the 5 T cell receptor beta chains below, sequenced in a study of blood T cell repertoires in COVID-19. Assay used: immunoSEQ multiplex PCR; TCRdb lists only in-frame clones, some missing. Of tens of thousands of clones listed, around nine tenths were seen once; the top ten hold under 5%. The specimen was peripheral blood. All receptors come from a woman between 50 and 59 years old in a cohort sampled during active COVID-19.

The gene calls are TRBV28 and TRBJ1-2; D is possibly TRBD1 (5 bases). Germline CDR1 and CDR2: MDHEN and SYDVKM. Trimming pared 6 bases from V and 5 bases from J, leaving 13 bases between. The CDR3 loop spans 13 amino acids. The chain's CDR3 is CASSPGREYGYTF. CDR3 nucleotide sequence: TGTGCCAGCAGCCCCGGCAGGGAATATGGCTACACCTTC.

The chain carries TRBV6-1 and TRBJ2-7, with D possibly being TRBD1 (5 bases). V was shortened by 2 bases and J by 2 bases, with 10 bases between the two germline ends. The CDR3 covers 14 residues. In germline, CDR1 is MNHNS, CDR2 SASEGT. CDR3 sequence: CASSERAGPYEQYF. CDR3 in DNA: TGTGCCAGCAGTGAAAGGGCAGGGCCCTACGAGCAGTACTTC.

The J gene is TRBJ2-7, the V gene TRBV2, with 7 bases that match TRBD1. V gave up 6 bases and J gave up 5 bases; unmatched junction bases: 10. CDR1 SNHLY and CDR2 FYNNEI come from the germline V gene. The CDR3 spans 14 residues. The CDR3 is CASRFTGVVDEQYF. CDR3 bases: TGTGCCAGCAGATTCACAGGGGTCGTAGACGAGCAGTACTTC.

The V gene is TRBV29-1, the J gene TRBJ2-7; maybe TRBD2 (6 bases). V lost 4 bases and J lost 2, with 9 bases in between. Per the germline V gene, CDR1 is SQVTM and CDR2 is ANQGSEA. This CDR3 has 12 amino acids. The CDR3 reads CSVGGGTYEQYF. The CDR3, as DNA: TGCAGCGTTGGGGGAGGAACCTACGAGCAGTACTTC.

The gene calls are TRBV30 and TRBJ2-5, with TRBD1 identical over 11 bases. This CDR3 is built from 15 residues. The V and J ends lost 2 bases and 4 bases, in that order; junction bases with no gene match: 6. Germline V CDR1 and CDR2: GTSNPN, SVGIG (reference sequence). For the CDR3, the DNA is TGTGCCTGGAGTACGGGACAGGGGGGGCCAGAGACCCAGTACTTC. Translating gives CAWSTGQGGPETQYF.